The 12 T cell receptor beta chains in this list originate from one sample, sequenced in a study of shared clonotypes between healthy human individuals. Assay used: immunoSEQ multiplex PCR; TCRdb lists only in-frame clones, some missing. The data show more than 2 million clones, with 85% to 95% seen just once and 0.1% to 0.15% held by the top ten. Sequenced input: naive CD4+ T cells sorted from blood. As for subset: CD45RA+ positively selected. These TCRs come from a man younger than 35 in good health.

CDR3 sequence (DNA): TGTGCCAGCAGCCCCGGGGGCTCCAATTCACCCCTCCACTTT. Protein sequence: CASSPGGSNSPLHF. V and J are TRBV9 and TRBJ1-6, with D possibly TRBD1 on 6 matching bases. Germline CDR1 and CDR2: SGDLS and YYNGEE. The CDR3 spans 14 residues. V was trimmed by 4 bases and J by 7 bases, leaving 12 bases between them.

This clone turned up a few times. The chain carries TRBV10-3 and TRBJ1-2; 7 bases are a match to TRBD1. Germline CDR1 ENHRY, CDR2 SYGVKD. The CDR3 totals 16 residues. V shed 0 bases, J shed 2 bases, and the junction held 6 bases outside the gene matches. The chain's CDR3 is CAISESIGGGNYGYTF. The DNA for the CDR3 is TGTGCCATCAGTGAGTCTATAGGGGGCGGCAACTATGGCTACACCTTC.

This clone has only one observation. The chain is built from TRBV5-4 and TRBJ2-2, with a weak D call TRBD1 (6 bases). The CDR3 has 17 amino acids. The germline CDR1 and CDR2 sequences are SGHNT and YYREEE (reference sequence). V lost 0 bases and J lost 0, with 12 bases in between. The CDR3 DNA follows: TGTGCCAGCAGCTTGGGAGCCGGGACAACGAACACCGGGGAGCTGTTTTTT. Translating gives CASSLGAGTTNTGELFF.

The rearrangement links TRBV19 to TRBJ1-6, with 7 bases matching TRBD1. Germline V lookup: CDR1 LNHDA, CDR2 SQIVND (reference sequence). With 3 bases clipped from V and 10 bases from J, the junction kept 6 bases outside the gene matches. CDR3 size: 14 residues. The CDR3 coding sequence is TGTGCCAGTAGTATCCCTGACAGGGCATCACCCCTCCACTTT. Protein: CASSIPDRASPLHF.

This clone was observed a single time. The chain has TRBV7-2 and TRBJ1-5, with 11 bases matching TRBD1. CDR3 length: 18 residues. With V trimmed by 3 bases and J by 6 bases, 13 bases remained unmatched. CDR1 is SGHTA and CDR2 is FQGNSA in the germline V gene. The CDR3 loop reads CASSFPKTGTGGGQPQHF. The CDR3 DNA is TGTGCCAGCAGCTTTCCAAAAACCGGGACAGGGGGTGGTCAGCCCCAGCATTTT. Complete variable domain (other parts from reference TRBV7-2 and TRBJ1-5): GAGVSQSPSNKVTEKGKDVELRCDPISGHTALYWYRQSLGQGLEFLIYFQGNSAPDKSGLPSDRFSAERTGGSVSTLTIQRTQQEDSAVYLCASSFPKTGTGGGQPQHFGDGTRLSIL.

The rearrangement links TRBV30 to TRBJ1-5; weak D call: TRBD1 (5 bases). Germline assignment: CDR1 GTSNPN and CDR2 SVGIG (reference sequence). Trimming took 3 bases from V and 7 from J, leaving 10 bases between them. There are 12 residues in the CDR3. CDR3 DNA: TGTGCCTGGAGCGCCGGGGCCCAGCCCCAGCATTTT. Translation gives CAWSAGAQPQHF.

The V and J genes are TRBV21-1 and TRBJ2-7; TRBD1, the table's D call, was not compared with the DNA. TRBV21-1 is labeled a pseudogene. This CDR3 comprises 18 residues. CDR3 in amino acids: CASSEAEMSWGPSYEQYF. The CDR3 DNA reads as TGTGCCAGCAGCGAGGCGGAAATGAGTTGGGGGCCCTCCTACGAGCAGTACTTC.

The rearrangement joins TRBV19 to TRBJ2-5; the match to TRBD2 covers 7 bases. This CDR3 region has 15 residues. V shed 5 bases and J 1 base; nucleotides not matched to a gene: 7. Looked up from germline, CDR1 is LNHDA and CDR2 is SQIVND (reference sequence). Here the CDR3 DNA reads TGTGCCAGTAGTGGGAGGGCTAGCGGCCAAGAGACCCAGTACTTC. This sequence encodes CASSGRASGQETQYF.

Points on this clone: Distinct nucleotide sequences in the sample also encode this CDR3. This chain uses TRBV6-5 with TRBJ1-2; D is unresolved. From germline, CDR1 is MNHEY and CDR2 SVGAGI. This CDR3 spans 12 amino acids. Trimming cost V 2 bases and J 4 bases, with 5 bases left between them. The CDR3 loop is CASSYGPYGYTF. For the CDR3, the DNA is TGTGCCAGCAGTTACGGGCCCTATGGCTACACCTTC.

The rearrangement links TRBV30 to TRBJ2-1; 7 bases agree with TRBD2. CDR1 is GTSNPN, CDR2 SVGIG, per germline (reference sequence). CDR3 size: 12 residues. V shed 3 bases, J shed 15 bases, and the junction held 11 bases outside the gene matches. CDR3 protein: CAWSSSSGLLFF. CDR3 coding DNA: TGTGCCTGGAGCTCCTCTAGCGGTTTGCTGTTCTTC. The entire variable domain, with the rest obtained from reference TRBV30 and TRBJ2-1, is as follows: SQTIHQWPATLVQPVGSPLSLECTVEGTSNPNLYWYRQAAGRGLQLLFYSVGIGQISSEVPQNLSASRPQDRQFILSSKKLLLSDSGFYLCAWSSSSGLLFFGPGTRLTVL.

The gene calls are TRBV9 and TRBJ2-1, with a weak D call TRBD2 (5 bases). Trimming took off 0 bases at V and 7 bases at J, with 17 bases between the two ends. Germline CDR1 SGDLS, CDR2 YYNGEE. CDR3 length: 16 residues. The DNA of the CDR3 is TGTGCCAGCAGCGTAGGAGCGGCTGAAAGGCAGAATGAGCAGTTCTTC. It specifies CASSVGAAERQNEQFF.

The V and J genes are TRBV10-3 and TRBJ2-7; D perhaps matches TRBD1 (6 bases). The CDR3 has 14 amino acids. Germline lookup yields CDR1 ENHRY and CDR2 SYGVKD. Deletions cut 6 bases from V and 7 bases from J, with 19 bases between. CDR3 DNA sequence: TGTGCCATCAGAGCAGGGGACGGAGTACGGGAGCAGTACTTC. Its translation: CAIRAGDGVREQYF.